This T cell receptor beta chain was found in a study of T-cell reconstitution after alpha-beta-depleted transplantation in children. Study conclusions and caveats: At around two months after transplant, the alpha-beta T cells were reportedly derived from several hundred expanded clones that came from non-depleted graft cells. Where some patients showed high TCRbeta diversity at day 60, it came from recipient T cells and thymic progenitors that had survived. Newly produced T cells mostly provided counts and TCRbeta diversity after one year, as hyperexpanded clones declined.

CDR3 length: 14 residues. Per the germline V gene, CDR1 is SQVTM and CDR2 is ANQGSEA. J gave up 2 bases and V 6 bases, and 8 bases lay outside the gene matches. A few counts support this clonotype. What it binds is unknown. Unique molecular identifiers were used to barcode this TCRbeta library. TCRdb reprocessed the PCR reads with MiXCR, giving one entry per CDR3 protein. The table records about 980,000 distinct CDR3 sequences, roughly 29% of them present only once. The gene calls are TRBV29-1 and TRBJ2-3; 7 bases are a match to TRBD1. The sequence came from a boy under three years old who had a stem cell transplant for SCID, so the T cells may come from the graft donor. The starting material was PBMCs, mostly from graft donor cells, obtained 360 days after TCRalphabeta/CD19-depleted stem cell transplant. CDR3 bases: TGCAGCGTCGACAGGGAACCCCACACAGATACGCAGTATTTT. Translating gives CSVDREPHTDTQYF.